The text below deals with one T cell receptor (beta chain). This record comes from a study of control samples from healthy donors and cancer patients. Sequenced by immunoSEQ multiplex PCR; TCRdb stores in-frame clones only, minus some. Of roughly 180,000 clones in the sample, 85% to 95% were seen once. Sequencing was done on a sample of blood. This receptor was taken from a woman aged 55-69 years in good health.

CDR3 bases: TGTGCCAGCAGCTCCGGGACAGGGGGCACAGATACGCAGTATTTT. It yields the protein CASSSGTGGTDTQYF. The J gene is TRBJ2-3, the V gene TRBV5-5, with TRBD1 matching 10 bases. The CDR3 sequence is 15 residues long. Per germline, CDR1 SGHKS and CDR2 YYEKEE (reference sequence). Trimming removed 3 bases from V and 1 base from J; junction bases left unmatched: 2.